A single sample gave rise to the 32 T cell receptor beta chains below, sequenced in a study of T cells in localized non-small cell lung cancer. The repertoire was sequenced with immunoSEQ multiplex PCR; TCRdb's copy has only in-frame clones and lacks some. The sample carries tens of thousands of clones, around four fifths recorded once. Material: peripheral blood mononuclear cells, obtained before any cancer treatment. The source is a man aged 35-75 years with stage III lung adenocarcinoma.

The V gene is TRBV6-1, the J gene TRBJ1-1; the D gene is possibly TRBD1 (6 bases). The CDR3 consists of 15 residues. Germline V CDR1 and CDR2: MNHNS, SASEGT. V lost 5 bases and J 1 base, leaving 14 bases between the germline ends. CDR3 in amino acids: CASSPGGTRNTEAFF. The DNA of the CDR3 is TGTGCCAGCAGTCCGGGCGGGACAAGGAACACTGAAGCTTTCTTT.

The chain recombines TRBV29-1 with TRBJ1-1, with unresolved D. The CDR3 has 11 amino acids. V was clipped by 7 bases and J by 1 base, with 7 bases between them. Germline CDR1 SQVTM, CDR2 ANQGSEA. The CDR3 loop is CSGFTNTEAFF. For the CDR3, the DNA is TGCAGCGGGTTCACGAACACTGAAGCTTTCTTT. Supplemented by reference TRBV29-1 and TRBJ1-1, the full variable domain reads SAVISQKPSRDICQRGTSLTIQCQVDSQVTMMFWYRQQPGQSLTLIATANQGSEATYESGFVIDKFPISRPNLTFSTLTVSNMSPEDSSIYLCSGFTNTEAFFGQGTRLTVV.

The chain links TRBV30 to TRBJ2-3, with 9 bases fitting TRBD1. The CDR3 consists of 13 residues. J lost 4 bases, V lost 3 bases, and 2 bases had no gene match. Germline values: CDR1 GTSNPN, CDR2 SVGIG (reference sequence). CDR3: CAWRTGGADTQYF. The CDR3 DNA follows: TGTGCCTGGAGGACAGGGGGGGCAGATACGCAGTATTTT. Full variable domain (missing parts from reference TRBV30 and TRBJ2-3): SQTIHQWPATLVQPVGSPLSLECTVEGTSNPNLYWYRQAAGRGLQLLFYSVGIGQISSEVPQNLSASRPQDRQFILSSKKLLLSDSGFYLCAWRTGGADTQYFGPGTRLTVL.

V and J are TRBV7-9 and TRBJ2-7, with D perhaps assigned TRBD1 or TRBD2 (5 bases each). Looked up from germline, CDR1 is SEHNR and CDR2 is FQNEAQ (reference sequence). The CDR3 extends over 13 amino acids. V was pared by 5 bases and J by 5 bases, with 13 bases between. The CDR3 DNA reads as TGTGCCAGCAGCCCCGGGACCACCCACGAGCAGTACTTC. The encoded protein is CASSPGTTHEQYF.

This clone has just one count. The J gene is TRBJ2-7, the V gene TRBV6-1; no definite D call. Germline V gene lookup returns CDR1 MNHNS and CDR2 SASEGT. The CDR3 is 13 amino acids. Trimming took 1 base from V and 6 from J, leaving 10 bases between them. CDR3 nucleotides: TGTGCCAGCAGTGAAGGGGCCGGCTTCGAGCAGTACTTC. Amino acids: CASSEGAGFEQYF.

This clone was observed a handful of times. The rearrangement links TRBV7-2 to TRBJ1-2; D is uncertain. Germline CDR1 SGHTA, CDR2 FQGNSA. The CDR3 spans 15 residues. V gave up 1 base and J gave up 9 bases, with 18 bases separating them. CDR3 nucleotide sequence: TGTGCCAGCAGCTTAGATTTACGACCGGGAATGAGCTACACCTTC. It encodes CASSLDLRPGMSYTF.

The chain recombines TRBV13 with TRBJ1-2; D gene ambiguous. The CDR3 has 13 residues. Germline V gene lookup returns CDR1 PRHDT and CDR2 FYEKMQ (reference sequence). V was pared by 6 bases and J by 5 bases, with 13 bases between. CDR3 in amino acids: CASSFSGLYGYTF. The CDR3 DNA follows: TGTGCCAGCAGTTTTAGTGGCCTGTATGGCTACACCTTC.

CDR3 loop: CASSPPSRSGAFF. The CDR3 nucleotides are TGTGCCAGCTCACCACCGTCCAGGAGTGGGGCTTTCTTT. V usage is TRBV18 and J usage is TRBJ1-1, with unresolved D. The CDR3 consists of 13 residues. CDR1 and CDR2 (germline): KGHSH, LQKENI. Trimming cost V 0 bases and J 11 bases, with 13 bases left between them. Full variable domain (rest looked up from reference TRBV18 and TRBJ1-1): NAGVMQNPRHLVRRRGQEARLRCSPMKGHSHVYWYRQLPEEGLKFMVYLQKENIIDESGMPKERFSAEFPKEGPSILRIQQVVRGDSAAYFCASSPPSRSGAFFGQGTRLTVV.

This clone was picked up a small number of times. J is TRBJ2-7 and V is TRBV19; the D gene is possibly TRBD2 (6 bases). The CDR3 runs 14 residues. The germline V gene encodes CDR1 LNHDA and CDR2 SQIVND (reference sequence). V dropped 10 bases and J dropped 3 bases, with 19 bases sitting between them. The CDR3 DNA reads TGTGCCACCTCGGGTAGCGGACCATTCTACGAGCAGTACTTC. Amino acid sequence: CATSGSGPFYEQYF.

This chain joins TRBV11-2 and TRBJ1-3; D remains unclear. V dropped 8 bases and J dropped 4 bases, with 9 bases sitting between them. Per germline, CDR1 SGHAT and CDR2 FQNNGV. The CDR3 sequence is 12 residues long. The CDR3 sequence is CASSVGGNTIYF. DNA of the CDR3: TGTGCCAGCTCGGTGGGCGGAAACACCATATATTTT.

The chain employs TRBV18 and TRBJ1-1; D unresolved. CDR3 length: 14 residues. Germline lookup yields CDR1 KGHSH and CDR2 LQKENI. V lost 2 bases and J 1 base, leaving 8 bases between the germline ends. The CDR3 reads CASSPAGENTEAFF. The CDR3 DNA is TGTGCCAGCTCACCAGCTGGAGAGAACACTGAAGCTTTCTTT.

The CDR3 coding sequence is TGTGCCAGCAGTCGGACAGGGGGCATAGCCCGTGGCTACACCTTC. It is translated as CASSRTGGIARGYTF. V gene TRBV5-6 combines with J gene TRBJ1-2, with TRBD1 identical over 11 bases. V was pared by 5 bases and J by 7 bases, with 10 bases of the junction left unmatched. CDR3 size: 15 residues. CDR1 is SGHDT and CDR2 is YYEEEE in the germline V gene.

The CDR3 DNA reads TGCGCCAGCAGCCCCGAAGGCACTGAAGCTTTCTTT. It codes for CASSPEGTEAFF. V and J are TRBV5-1 and TRBJ1-1, with D uncertain. The CDR3 runs 12 residues. Per germline, CDR1 SGHRS and CDR2 YFSETQ. Between the trimmed V and J ends, which lost 4 bases and 4 bases, there was a span of 8 bases. The full variable domain, with the rest looked up from reference TRBV5-1 and TRBJ1-1, is KAGVTQTPRYLIKTRGQQVTLSCSPISGHRSVSWYQQTPGQGLQFLFEYFSETQRNKGNFPGRFSGRQFSNSRSEMNVSTLELGDSALYLCASSPEGTEAFFGQGTRLTVV.

The chain is built from TRBV2 and TRBJ2-3; 8 bases map to TRBD2. The CDR3 extends over 14 amino acids. The V segment lost 9 bases and the J segment 0 bases; nucleotides outside the gene matches: 5. CDR1 is SNHLY, CDR2 FYNNEI, per germline. CDR3 region: CASTSGSSTDTQYF. DNA of the CDR3: TGTGCCAGTACTAGCGGTTCTAGCACAGATACGCAGTATTTT.

The CDR3 bases are TGTGCCAGCAGCTACTTCGACAGGGAAAATTCACCCCTCCACTTT. It yields the protein CASSYFDRENSPLHF. This chain uses TRBV5-4 with TRBJ1-6, with TRBD1 matching over 7 bases. This CDR3 spans 15 amino acids. V gave up 3 bases and J gave up 7 bases; unmatched junction bases: 7. CDR1 is SGHNT, CDR2 YYREEE, per germline (reference sequence).

This chain uses TRBV5-5 with TRBJ1-1, with unresolved D. The germline V gene has CDR1 SGHKS and CDR2 YYEKEE (reference sequence). V was cut by 4 bases and J by 0 bases, with 7 bases left in between. The CDR3 extends over 13 amino acids. As DNA, the CDR3 is TGTGCCAGCAGCCTTGGACTGAACACTGAAGCTTTCTTT. This codes for CASSLGLNTEAFF.

CDR3 residues: CASSPWSGGAEETQYF. The DNA for the CDR3 is TGTGCCAGCAGCCCCTGGAGCGGCGGGGCGGAGGAGACCCAGTACTTC. V is TRBV7-6 and J is TRBJ2-5; tentative D call: TRBD2 (6 bases). Deletions cut 5 bases from V and 5 bases from J, with 21 bases between. CDR3 length equals 16 residues. Per the germline V gene, CDR1 is SGHVS and CDR2 is FNYEAQ.

CDR3 nucleotide sequence: TGTGCCAGCAGTGATGGTCAGCCTAGCTCCTACGAGCAGTACTTC. Its protein product is CASSDGQPSSYEQYF. The chain joins TRBV25-1 to TRBJ2-7; no reliable D call. The CDR3 is 15 amino acids. CDR1 MGHDK and CDR2 SYGVNS come from the germline V gene. Trimming took off 3 bases at V and 0 bases at J, with 12 bases between the two ends.

The chain uses TRBV27 and TRBJ1-5; 9 nucleotides align to TRBD1. Germline CDR1 is MNHEY and CDR2 is SMNVEV (reference sequence). The junction had 8 bases not matched to a gene; V was cut back by 6 bases and J by 2 bases. The CDR3 contains 16 residues. CDR3 region: CASSQLGDRGNQPQHF. As DNA, the CDR3 is TGTGCCAGCAGCCAACTCGGGGACAGGGGCAATCAGCCCCAGCATTTT.

This chain links TRBV7-9 with TRBJ1-5; D uncertain. The germline CDR1 and CDR2 sequences are SEHNR and FQNEAQ (reference sequence). V lost 5 bases to trimming and J lost 3 bases, with 5 bases between them. The CDR3 extends over 12 amino acids. DNA of the CDR3: TGTGCCAGCAGCACCCACAATCAGCCCCAGCATTTT. It is translated as CASSTHNQPQHF.

The chain carries TRBV7-2 and TRBJ1-1, with D possibly TRBD1 on 5 matching bases. Germline V gene lookup returns CDR1 SGHTA and CDR2 FQGNSA. V gave up 5 bases and J gave up 0 bases, with 7 bases separating them. The CDR3 length is 13 residues. The CDR3 region has the DNA TGTGCCAGCAGCCGACAGATGAACACTGAAGCTTTCTTT. Amino acid sequence: CASSRQMNTEAFF.

In regard to this clone: This same CDR3 is encoded by further DNA sequences in the sample. This rearrangement joins TRBV7-9 to TRBJ2-7; D gene unclear. Germline V CDR1 and CDR2: SEHNR, FQNEAQ (reference sequence). Trimming cost V 4 bases and J 3 bases, with 7 bases left between them. The CDR3 has 12 residues. CDR3 residues: CASSSEYYEQYF. The CDR3 DNA reads TGTGCCAGCAGCTCGGAGTACTACGAGCAGTACTTC.

The V call is TRBV5-1, the J call TRBJ2-2; 9 nucleotides agree with TRBD2. From germline, CDR1 is SGHRS and CDR2 YFSETQ. J gave up 5 bases and V 0 bases, and 2 bases lay outside the gene matches. This CDR3 spans 15 amino acids. This CDR3 is CASSLGTSATGELFF. CDR3 in DNA: TGCGCCAGCAGCTTGGGGACTAGCGCAACCGGGGAGCTGTTTTTT.

The J gene is TRBJ1-2, the V gene TRBV6-4, with 8 bases aligning to TRBD1. V lost 2 bases to trimming and J lost 7 bases; unmatched junction nucleotides: 3. The CDR3 contains 13 residues. CDR1 and CDR2 (germline): MRHNA, SNTAGT. The DNA of the CDR3 is TGTGCCAGCAGTGACGGAGACAGGGGTGGCTACACCTTC. This gives the protein CASSDGDRGGYTF.

The genes are TRBV29-1 and TRBJ2-4; 7 bases align to TRBD1. The trim removed 6 bases at V and 1 base at J, leaving 3 bases unmatched. There are 13 residues in the CDR3. Germline V CDR1 and CDR2: SQVTM, ANQGSEA. CDR3 DNA sequence: TGCAGCGTCGTACAGGGGGCCAAAAACATTCAGTACTTC. Translation: CSVVQGAKNIQYF.

This rearrangement joins TRBV10-3 to TRBJ2-5, with a tentative D call TRBD2 (5 bases). The CDR3 runs to 15 residues. The germline gives CDR1 ENHRY, CDR2 SYGVKD. V gave up 2 bases and J gave up 2 bases, with 12 bases separating them. The CDR3 here is CAISEPSRQQETQYF. The DNA for the CDR3 is TGTGCCATCAGTGAGCCTAGCCGGCAACAAGAGACCCAGTACTTC.

V usage is TRBV19 and J usage is TRBJ2-1; 7 bases line up with TRBD2. The CDR3 spans 11 residues. The V segment lost 8 bases and the J segment 7 bases; nucleotides outside the gene matches: 2. Germline V gene sequence: CDR1 LNHDA, CDR2 SQIVND (reference sequence). Here the CDR3 reads CASGGGNEQFF. CDR3 DNA: TGTGCCAGTGGGGGGGGAAATGAGCAGTTCTTC.

The rearrangement joins TRBV9 to TRBJ2-7; D not resolved. CDR1 and CDR2 (germline): SGDLS, YYNGEE. The CDR3 consists of 14 residues. Trimming took off 0 bases at V and 2 bases at J, with 9 bases between the two ends. The CDR3 nucleotides are TGTGCCAGCAGCGTAGCTTCTAAAACCTACGAGCAGTACTTC. Its translation: CASSVASKTYEQYF.

The DNA of the CDR3 is TGTGCCAGCAGCCAAGAGCTCGGACAGGGGTACGAGCAGTACTTC. Its protein product is CASSQELGQGYEQYF. J is TRBJ2-7 and V is TRBV4-2, with 9 bases matching TRBD1. The junction had 4 bases not matched to a gene; V was cut back by 0 bases and J by 4 bases. The CDR3 contains 15 residues. Germline CDR1 reads LGHNA; CDR2 reads YNFKEQ.

The chain joins TRBV19 to TRBJ1-1; D remains ambiguous. Germline V lookup: CDR1 LNHDA, CDR2 SQIVND (reference sequence). The CDR3 extends over 12 amino acids. Trimming shortened V by 3 bases and J by 1 base, and 3 bases separated the two germline ends. DNA for the CDR3: TGTGCCAGTAGTATGTGGAACACTGAAGCTTTCTTT. Translated, it gives CASSMWNTEAFF.

This sequence joins TRBV7-3 and TRBJ2-7; possible D gene TRBD2, 6 bases. CDR3 size: 15 residues. Between the trimmed V and J ends, which lost 6 bases and 3 bases, there was a span of 18 bases. From germline, CDR1 is SGHTA and CDR2 FQGTGA. CDR3 amino acids: CASSPGSSGVYEQYF. In nucleotides, the CDR3 is TGTGCCAGCAGTCCAGGGTCTTCGGGGGTCTACGAGCAGTACTTC.

The rearrangement joins TRBV5-1 to TRBJ1-1, with 10 bases aligning to TRBD1. Looked up from germline, CDR1 is SGHRS and CDR2 is YFSETQ. Unmatched junction bases numbered 1, after V lost 0 bases and J lost 5 bases. The CDR3 contains 14 residues. The CDR3 sequence: CASSLGTGGTEAFF. CDR3 coding DNA: TGCGCCAGCAGCTTGGGGACAGGGGGTACTGAAGCTTTCTTT. The full variable domain, in which reference TRBV5-1 and TRBJ1-1 provide the parts outside the CDR3, is KAGVTQTPRYLIKTRGQQVTLSCSPISGHRSVSWYQQTPGQGLQFLFEYFSETQRNKGNFPGRFSGRQFSNSRSEMNVSTLELGDSALYLCASSLGTGGTEAFFGQGTRLTVV.